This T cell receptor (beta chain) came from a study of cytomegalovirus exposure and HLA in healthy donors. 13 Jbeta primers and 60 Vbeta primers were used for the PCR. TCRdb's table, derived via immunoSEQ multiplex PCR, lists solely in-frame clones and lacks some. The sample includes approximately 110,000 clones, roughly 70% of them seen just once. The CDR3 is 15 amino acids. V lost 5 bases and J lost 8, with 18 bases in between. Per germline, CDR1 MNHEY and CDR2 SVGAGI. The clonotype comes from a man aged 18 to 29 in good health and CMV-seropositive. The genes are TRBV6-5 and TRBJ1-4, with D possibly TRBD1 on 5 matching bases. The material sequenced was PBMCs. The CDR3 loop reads CASSHAERGVEKLFF. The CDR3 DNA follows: TGTGCCAGCAGTCACGCGGAGCGGGGGGTGGAAAAACTGTTTTTT.